The clone carrying this T cell receptor (beta chain) was observed a few times. Its matching antigen is unknown. The sample belongs to a study of T cells after posttransplantation cyclophosphamide. The CDR3 runs 16 residues. Germline-derived CDR1 and CDR2 are MDHEN and SYDVKM. V trimming: 4 bases; J trimming: 7 bases; junction bases outside the gene matches: 12. Cyclophosphamide on days +3 and +4 followed busulfan-fludarabine conditioning and a marrow graft. Clones were read by immunoSEQ multiplex PCR, and TCRdb kept only the in-frame ones, dropping some. Of fewer than 20,000 clones in the sample, about 91% are singletons; the top ten hold less than 0.65%. Study-wide results and limits: After PTCy, TRB diversity resembled that of CNI/methotrexate controls. Donor-recipient repertoire similarity was low at 1-2 months, rising over year one. Blood and skin or GI T cell repertoires showed limited TRB overlap.

The sequenced sample was CD4+ T cells sorted from blood, obtained after allogeneic stem cell transplant with posttransplant cyclophosphamide. The source is a male patient aged 55 to 69 who received an allogeneic stem cell transplant from a related donor and was CMV-positive. Some T cells could come from the graft donor. The chain uses TRBV28 and TRBJ2-1; the match to TRBD2 covers 8 bases. CDR3: CASSSSGAGAANEQFF. The CDR3 DNA is TGTGCCAGCAGTTCCTCTGGAGCGGGGGCCGCAAATGAGCAGTTCTTC.